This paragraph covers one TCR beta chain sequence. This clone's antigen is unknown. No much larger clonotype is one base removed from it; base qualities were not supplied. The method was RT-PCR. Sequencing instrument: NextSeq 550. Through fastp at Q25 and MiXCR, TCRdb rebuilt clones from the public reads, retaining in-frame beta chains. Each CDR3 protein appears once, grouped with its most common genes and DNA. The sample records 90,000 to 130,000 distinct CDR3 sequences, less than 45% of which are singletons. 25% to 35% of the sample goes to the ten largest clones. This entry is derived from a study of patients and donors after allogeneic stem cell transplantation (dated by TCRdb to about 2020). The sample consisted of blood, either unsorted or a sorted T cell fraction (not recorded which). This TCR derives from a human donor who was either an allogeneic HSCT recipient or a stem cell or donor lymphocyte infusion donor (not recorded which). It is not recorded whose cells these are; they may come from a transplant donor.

The nucleotides read TGTGCCACCAGGGATACTACCTACAATGAGCAGTTCTTC. It specifies CATRDTTYNEQFF. The chain joins TRBV24-1 to TRBJ2-1; no D gene is confidently identified. V is clipped by 7 bases and J by 2 bases, and the sequence between their germline boundaries is 8 bases long. From a lookup of the germline V gene, CDR1 and CDR2 are KGHDR and SFDVKD. The CDR3 starts with the cysteine, ends with the phenylalanine, and has 13 residues. Only the CDR3 DNA stays, 39 bases, in frame from base 1.